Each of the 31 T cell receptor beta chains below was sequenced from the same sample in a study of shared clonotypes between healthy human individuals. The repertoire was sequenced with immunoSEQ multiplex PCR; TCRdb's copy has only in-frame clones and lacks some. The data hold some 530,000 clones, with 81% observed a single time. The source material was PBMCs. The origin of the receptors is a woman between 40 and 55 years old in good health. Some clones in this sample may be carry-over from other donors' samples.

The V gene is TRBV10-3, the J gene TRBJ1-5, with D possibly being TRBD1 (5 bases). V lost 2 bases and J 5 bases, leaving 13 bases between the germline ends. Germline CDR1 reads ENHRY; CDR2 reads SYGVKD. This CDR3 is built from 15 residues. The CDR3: CAISEGTSLDQPQHF. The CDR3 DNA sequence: TGTGCCATCAGTGAGGGGACGAGTCTTGATCAGCCCCAGCATTTT.

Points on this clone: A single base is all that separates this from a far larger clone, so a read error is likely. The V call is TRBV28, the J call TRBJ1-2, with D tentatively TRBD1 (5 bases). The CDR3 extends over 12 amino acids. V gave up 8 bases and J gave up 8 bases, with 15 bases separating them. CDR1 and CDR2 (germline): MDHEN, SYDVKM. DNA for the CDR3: TGTGCCAGCGCTCCGGGCGGGGCGGGCTACACCTTC. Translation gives CASAPGGAGYTF.

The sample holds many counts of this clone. The CDR3 bases are TGTGCCAGCAGTTACTCGTACTCTGGGGCCAACGTCCTGACTTTC. Amino acid sequence: CASSYSYSGANVLTF. The J gene is TRBJ2-6, the V gene TRBV6-5, with D hard to call. Germline V lookup: CDR1 MNHEY, CDR2 SVGAGI. The CDR3 sequence is 15 residues long. V was pared by 0 bases and J by 0 bases, with 3 bases between.

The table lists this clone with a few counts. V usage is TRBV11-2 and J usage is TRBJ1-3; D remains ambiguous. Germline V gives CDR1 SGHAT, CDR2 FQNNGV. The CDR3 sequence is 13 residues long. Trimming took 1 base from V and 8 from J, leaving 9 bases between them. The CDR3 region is CASSLARRHTIYF. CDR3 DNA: TGTGCCAGCAGCTTAGCGAGGCGGCACACCATATATTTT.

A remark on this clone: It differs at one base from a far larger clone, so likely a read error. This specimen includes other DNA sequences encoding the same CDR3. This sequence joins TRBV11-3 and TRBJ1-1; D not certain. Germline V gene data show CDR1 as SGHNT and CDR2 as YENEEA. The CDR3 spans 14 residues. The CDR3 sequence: CASSFSGMNTEAFF. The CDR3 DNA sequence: TGTGCAAGCAGCTTTTCCGGGATGAACACTGAAGCTTTCTTT.

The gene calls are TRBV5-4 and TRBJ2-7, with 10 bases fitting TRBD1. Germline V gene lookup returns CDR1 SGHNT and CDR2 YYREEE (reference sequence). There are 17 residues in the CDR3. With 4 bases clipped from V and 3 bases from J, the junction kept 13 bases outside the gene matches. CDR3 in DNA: TGTGCCAGCAGCATCGGACAGGGGGGATTCTCTCTCTACGAGCAGTACTTC. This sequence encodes CASSIGQGGFSLYEQYF. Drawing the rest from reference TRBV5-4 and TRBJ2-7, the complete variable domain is ETGVTQSPTHLIKTRGQQVTLRCSSQSGHNTVSWYQQALGQGPQFIFQYYREEENGRGNFPPRFSGLQFPNYSSELNVNALELDDSALYLCASSIGQGGFSLYEQYFGPGTRLTVT.

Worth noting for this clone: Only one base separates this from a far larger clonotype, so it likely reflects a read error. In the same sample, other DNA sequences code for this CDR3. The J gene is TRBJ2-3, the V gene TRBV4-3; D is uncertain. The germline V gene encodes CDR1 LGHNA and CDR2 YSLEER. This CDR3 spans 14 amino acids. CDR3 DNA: TGCGCTAGCAGCCAAGATAGCAGCCGGGCTACGCAGTATTTT. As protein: CASSQDSSRATQYF.

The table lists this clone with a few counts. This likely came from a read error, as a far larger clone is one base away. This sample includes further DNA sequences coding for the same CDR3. The CDR3 nucleotides read TGCGCCTGGAGGCTGGGGGGCCAAGAGACCCAGTACTTC. Translating gives CAWRLGGQETQYF. The rearrangement links TRBV30 to TRBJ2-5; D perhaps matches TRBD2 (6 bases). Germline values: CDR1 GTSNPN, CDR2 SVGIG (reference sequence). The CDR3 consists of 13 residues.

The CDR3: CASSLGLARGTDTQYF. The CDR3 bases are TGTGCCAGCAGCCTCGGACTAGCGAGGGGTACAGATACGCAGTATTTT. This rearrangement joins TRBV7-2 to TRBJ2-3, with 9 bases that match TRBD2. In germline, CDR1 is SGHTA, CDR2 FQGNSA. The V and J ends lost 5 bases and 3 bases, in that order; junction bases with no gene match: 9. The length of the CDR3 is 16 residues.

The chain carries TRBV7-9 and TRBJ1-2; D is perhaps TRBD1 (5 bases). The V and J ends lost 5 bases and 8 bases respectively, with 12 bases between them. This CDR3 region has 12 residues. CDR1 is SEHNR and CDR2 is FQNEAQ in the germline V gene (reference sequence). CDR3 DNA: TGTGCCAGCAGCCTTCCTGGGGGGGGCTACACCTTC. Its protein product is CASSLPGGGYTF.

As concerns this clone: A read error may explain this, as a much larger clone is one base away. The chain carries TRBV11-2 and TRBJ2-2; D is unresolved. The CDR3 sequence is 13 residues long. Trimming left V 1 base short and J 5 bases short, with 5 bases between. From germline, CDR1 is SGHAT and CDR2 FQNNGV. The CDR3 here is CASSLGATGELFF. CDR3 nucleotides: TGTGCCAGCAGCTTAGGGGCTACCGGGGAGCTGTTTTTT.

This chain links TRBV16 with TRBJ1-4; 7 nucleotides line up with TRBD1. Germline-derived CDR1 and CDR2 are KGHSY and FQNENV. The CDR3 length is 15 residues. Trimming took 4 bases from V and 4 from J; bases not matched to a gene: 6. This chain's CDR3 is CASSRRTGNNEKLFF. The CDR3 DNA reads TGTGCCAGCAGCCGACGGACAGGAAATAATGAAAAACTGTTTTTT. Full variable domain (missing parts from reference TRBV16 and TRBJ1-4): GEEVAQTPKHLVRGEGQKAKLYCAPIKGHSYVFWYQQVLKNEFKFLISFQNENVFDETGMPKERFSAKCLPNSPCSLEIQATKLEDSAVYFCASSRRTGNNEKLFFGSGTQLSVL.

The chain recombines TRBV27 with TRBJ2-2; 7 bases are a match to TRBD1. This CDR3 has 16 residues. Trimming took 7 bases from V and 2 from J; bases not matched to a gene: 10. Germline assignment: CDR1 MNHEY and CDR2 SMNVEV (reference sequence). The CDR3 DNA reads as TGTGCCAGCACCCCACACCGGGACAGTAACACCGGGGAGCTGTTTTTT. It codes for CASTPHRDSNTGELFF.

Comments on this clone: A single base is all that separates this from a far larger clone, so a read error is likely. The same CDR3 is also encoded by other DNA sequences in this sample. CDR3 coding DNA: TGTGCCAGCACCTCTTCCAGGGTCACCAGCAATCAGCCCCAGCATTTT. This sequence encodes CASTSSRVTSNQPQHF. The rearrangement links TRBV5-8 to TRBJ1-5, with a possible D match to TRBD1 (5 bases). Germline assignment: CDR1 SGHTS and CDR2 YDEGEE. The CDR3 runs to 16 residues. The germline V and J ends were trimmed by 6 bases and 1 base, with 17 bases remaining between them.

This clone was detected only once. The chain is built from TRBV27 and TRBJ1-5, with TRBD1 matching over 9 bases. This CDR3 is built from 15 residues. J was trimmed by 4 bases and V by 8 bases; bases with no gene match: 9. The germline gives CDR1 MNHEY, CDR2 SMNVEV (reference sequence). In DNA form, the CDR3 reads TGTGCCAGCGGATTAACAGGGGGCAAGAATCAGCCCCAGCATTTT. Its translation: CASGLTGGKNQPQHF.

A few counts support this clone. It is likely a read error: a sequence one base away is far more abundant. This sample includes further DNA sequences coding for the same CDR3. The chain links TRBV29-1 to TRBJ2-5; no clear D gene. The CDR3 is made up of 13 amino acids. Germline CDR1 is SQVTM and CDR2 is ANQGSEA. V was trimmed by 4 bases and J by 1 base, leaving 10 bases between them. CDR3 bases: TGCAGCGTTGGTTATCAGATCCAAGAGACCCAGTACTTC. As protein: CSVGYQIQETQYF.

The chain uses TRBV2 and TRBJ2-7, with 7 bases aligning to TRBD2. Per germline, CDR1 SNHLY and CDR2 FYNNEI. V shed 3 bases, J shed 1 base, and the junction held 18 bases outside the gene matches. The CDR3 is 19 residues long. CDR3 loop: CASSEVLGGIQKGSYEQYF. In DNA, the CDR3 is TGTGCCAGCAGTGAGGTCCTGGGAGGGATTCAAAAGGGGTCCTACGAGCAGTACTTC.

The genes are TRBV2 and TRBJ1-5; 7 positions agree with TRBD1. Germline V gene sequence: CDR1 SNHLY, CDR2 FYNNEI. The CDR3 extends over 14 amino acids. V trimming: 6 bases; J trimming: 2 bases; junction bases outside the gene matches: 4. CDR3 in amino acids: CASRDRFGNQPQHF. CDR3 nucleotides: TGTGCCAGCAGGGACAGGTTCGGCAATCAGCCCCAGCATTTT. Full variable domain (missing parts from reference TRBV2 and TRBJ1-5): EPEVTQTPSHQVTQMGQEVILRCVPISNHLYFYWYRQILGQKVEFLVSFYNNEISEKSEIFDDQFSVERPDGSNFTLKIRSTKLEDSAMYFCASRDRFGNQPQHFGDGTRLSIL.

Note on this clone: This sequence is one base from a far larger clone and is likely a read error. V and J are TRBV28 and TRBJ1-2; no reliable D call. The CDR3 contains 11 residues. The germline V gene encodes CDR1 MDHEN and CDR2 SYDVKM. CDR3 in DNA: TGTGCCAGCAGGTCTAACCATGGCTACACCTTC. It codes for CASRSNHGYTF.

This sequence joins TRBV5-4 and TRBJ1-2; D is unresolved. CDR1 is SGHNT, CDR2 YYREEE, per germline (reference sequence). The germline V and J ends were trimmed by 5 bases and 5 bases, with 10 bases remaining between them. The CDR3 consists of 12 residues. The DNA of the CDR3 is TGTGCCAGCAGTCTCGACGGATATGGCTACACCTTC. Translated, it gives CASSLDGYGYTF.

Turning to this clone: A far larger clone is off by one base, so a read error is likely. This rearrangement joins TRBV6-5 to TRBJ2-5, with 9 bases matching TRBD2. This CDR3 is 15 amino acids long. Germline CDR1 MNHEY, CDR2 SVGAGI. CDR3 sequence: CVSSLAGEFRETQYF. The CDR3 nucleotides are TGTGTCAGCAGCTTAGCGGGAGAGTTTCGAGAGACCCAGTACTTC.

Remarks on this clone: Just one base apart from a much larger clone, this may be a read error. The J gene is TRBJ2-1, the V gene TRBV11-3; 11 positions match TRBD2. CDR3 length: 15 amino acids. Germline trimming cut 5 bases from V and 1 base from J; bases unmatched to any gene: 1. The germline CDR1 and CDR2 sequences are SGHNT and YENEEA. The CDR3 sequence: CASSRLAGSYNEQFF. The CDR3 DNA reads TGTGCCAGCAGCCGACTAGCGGGATCCTACAATGAGCAGTTCTTC. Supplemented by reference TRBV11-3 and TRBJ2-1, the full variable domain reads EAGVVQSPRYKIIEKKQPVAFWCNPISGHNTLYWYLQNLGQGPELLIRYENEEAVDDSQLPKDRFSAERLKGVDSTLKIQPAELGDSAVYLCASSRLAGSYNEQFFGPGTRLTVL.

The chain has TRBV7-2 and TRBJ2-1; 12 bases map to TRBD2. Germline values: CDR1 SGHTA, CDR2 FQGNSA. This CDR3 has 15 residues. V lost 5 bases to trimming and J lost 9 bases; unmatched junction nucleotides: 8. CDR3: CASSLWTSGTGEQFF. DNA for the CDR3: TGTGCCAGCAGCCTTTGGACTAGCGGGACGGGTGAGCAGTTCTTC.

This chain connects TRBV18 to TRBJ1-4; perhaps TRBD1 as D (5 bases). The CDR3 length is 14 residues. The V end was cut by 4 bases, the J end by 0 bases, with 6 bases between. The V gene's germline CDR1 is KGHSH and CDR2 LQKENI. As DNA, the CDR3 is TGTGCCAGCTCACGACAGACAACTAATGAAAAACTGTTTTTT. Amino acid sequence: CASSRQTTNEKLFF.

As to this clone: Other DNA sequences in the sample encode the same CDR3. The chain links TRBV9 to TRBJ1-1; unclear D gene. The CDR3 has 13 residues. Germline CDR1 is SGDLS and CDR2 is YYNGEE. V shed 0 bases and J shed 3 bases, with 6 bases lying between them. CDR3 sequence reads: CASSVARDTEAFF. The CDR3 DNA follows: TGTGCCAGCAGCGTAGCAAGGGACACTGAAGCTTTCTTT. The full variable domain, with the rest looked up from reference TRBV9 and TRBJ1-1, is DSGVTQTPKHLITATGQRVTLRCSPRSGDLSVYWYQQSLDQGLQFLIQYYNGEERAKGNILERFSAQQFPDLHSELNLSSLELGDSALYFCASSVARDTEAFFGQGTRLTVV.

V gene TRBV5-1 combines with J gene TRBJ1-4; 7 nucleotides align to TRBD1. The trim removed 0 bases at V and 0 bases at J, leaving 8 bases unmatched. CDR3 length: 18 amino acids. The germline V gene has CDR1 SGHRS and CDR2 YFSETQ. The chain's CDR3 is CASSLGRGPASTNEKLFF. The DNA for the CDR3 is TGCGCCAGCAGCTTGGGTAGGGGGCCCGCCTCAACTAATGAAAAACTGTTTTTT. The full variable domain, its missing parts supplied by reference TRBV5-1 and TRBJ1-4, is KAGVTQTPRYLIKTRGQQVTLSCSPISGHRSVSWYQQTPGQGLQFLFEYFSETQRNKGNFPGRFSGRQFSNSRSEMNVSTLELGDSALYLCASSLGRGPASTNEKLFFGSGTQLSVL.

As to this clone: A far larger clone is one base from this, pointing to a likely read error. CDR3 protein: CASSSNGGQGQHQHF. The CDR3 DNA reads as TGTGCCAGCAGCTCCAACGGGGGACAGGGGCAGCACCAGCATTTT. V gene TRBV7-3 combines with J gene TRBJ1-5, with 10 nucleotides matching TRBD1. The CDR3 sequence is 15 residues long. Germline V lookup: CDR1 SGHTA, CDR2 FQGTGA.

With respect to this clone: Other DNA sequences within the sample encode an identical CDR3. The CDR3 coding sequence is TGTGCCAGCTCACCACCGGGGACAGGTTCCTACGAGCAGTACTTC. Its protein product is CASSPPGTGSYEQYF. J is TRBJ2-7 and V is TRBV18; 8 bases match TRBD1. Germline CDR1 reads KGHSH; CDR2 reads LQKENI. This CDR3 is built from 15 residues. V lost 0 bases and J lost 1; bases outside the gene matches: 2.

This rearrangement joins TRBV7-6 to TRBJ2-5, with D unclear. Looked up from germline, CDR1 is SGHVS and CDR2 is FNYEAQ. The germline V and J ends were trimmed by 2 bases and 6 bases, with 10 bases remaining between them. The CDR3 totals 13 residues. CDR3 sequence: CASSLSRSQTQYF. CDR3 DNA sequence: TGTGCCAGCAGCTTAAGCAGGTCACAGACCCAGTACTTC. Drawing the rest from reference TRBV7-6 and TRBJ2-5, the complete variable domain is GAGVSQSPRYKVTKRGQDVALRCDPISGHVSLYWYRQALGQGPEFLTYFNYEAQQDKSGLPNDRFSAERPEGSISTLTIQRTEQRDSAMYRCASSLSRSQTQYFGPGTRLLVL.

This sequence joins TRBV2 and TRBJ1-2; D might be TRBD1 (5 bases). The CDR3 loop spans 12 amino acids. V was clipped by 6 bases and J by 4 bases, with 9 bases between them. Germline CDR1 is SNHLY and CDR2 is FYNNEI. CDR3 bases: TGTGCCAGCAGGGGACGGACCTATGGCTACACCTTC. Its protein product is CASRGRTYGYTF.

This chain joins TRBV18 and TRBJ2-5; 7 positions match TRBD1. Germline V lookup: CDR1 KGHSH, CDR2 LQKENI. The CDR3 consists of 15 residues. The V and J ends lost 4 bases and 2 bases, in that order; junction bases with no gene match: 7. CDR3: CASSRETGQQETQYF. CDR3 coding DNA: TGTGCCAGCTCACGCGAGACAGGGCAACAAGAGACCCAGTACTTC.